The 8 T cell receptor beta chains reported below all come from one sample, sequenced in a study of blood T cell repertoires in COVID-19. The table came from immunoSEQ multiplex PCR; TCRdb's copy has only in-frame clones and leaves some out. The table has some 59,000 clones, about 80% seen once; the top ten hold approximately 21%. Sequencing was performed on peripheral blood. The receptors originated from an elderly man with active or convalescent COVID-19.

V is TRBV14 and J is TRBJ1-2; D gene unclear. Trimming removed 0 bases at V and 5 bases at J, with 10 bases between. CDR1 and CDR2 (germline): SGHDN, FVKESK. The CDR3 has 14 residues. The CDR3 DNA sequence: TGTGCCAGCAGCCAAGAACACGGGGATTATGGCTACACCTTC. Its translation is CASSQEHGDYGYTF. Together with reference TRBV14 and TRBJ1-2, the CDR3 gives the full variable domain: EAGVTQFPSHSVIEKGQTVTLRCDPISGHDNLYWYRRVMGKEIKFLLHFVKESKQDESGMPNNRFLAERTGGTYSTLKVQPAELEDSGVYFCASSQEHGDYGYTFGSGTRLTVV.

The chain uses TRBV19 and TRBJ1-1; no firm D call. The CDR3 runs to 13 residues. Germline CDR1 and CDR2: LNHDA and SQIVND (reference sequence). V lost 3 bases, J lost 6 bases, and 11 bases lay in between. In nucleotides, the CDR3 is TGTGCCAGTAGTATGATTCTGAGGTCTGAAGCTTTCTTT. It is translated as CASSMILRSEAFF.

The genes are TRBV9 and TRBJ2-5; 15 positions match TRBD2. This CDR3 is built from 20 residues. Germline CDR1 and CDR2: SGDLS and YYNGEE. V was pared by 0 bases and J by 4 bases, with 13 bases of the junction left unmatched. The CDR3 spells CASSVGYTPGLAGGSETQYF. CDR3 DNA: TGTGCCAGCAGCGTAGGATACACCCCGGGACTAGCGGGAGGATCAGAGACCCAGTACTTC.

V usage is TRBV19 and J usage is TRBJ1-1; D might be TRBD1 (5 bases). The V end was cut by 8 bases, the J end by 3 bases, with 22 bases between. CDR1 and CDR2 from the germline V gene are LNHDA and SQIVND (reference sequence). The CDR3 totals 16 residues. This chain's CDR3 is CASSEDSLSFYTEAFF. CDR3 coding DNA: TGTGCCAGTTCAGAAGACAGCCTTTCCTTTTACACTGAAGCTTTCTTT.

This clone has only one observation. The chain links TRBV27 to TRBJ2-1, with D possibly matching TRBD2 (8 bases). This CDR3 has 15 residues. With 5 bases removed from V and 10 bases from J, the gap between germline ends came to 21 bases. Germline lookup yields CDR1 MNHEY and CDR2 SMNVEV (reference sequence). The CDR3 protein is CASSPNRGLGEEQFF. CDR3 coding DNA: TGTGCCAGCAGTCCCAACAGGGGACTAGGGGAAGAGCAGTTCTTC.

The chain couples TRBV3-1 (or the pseudogene TRBV3-2) to TRBJ1-1; possible D gene TRBD1, 6 bases. This CDR3 has 19 residues. The V end lost 0 bases, the J end lost 0 bases, and 20 bases lay between the germline ends. Germline V gene data show CDR1 as LGHDT and CDR2 as YNNKEL (reference sequence). The CDR3 is CASSQDAQPRGGMNTEAFF. CDR3 nucleotide sequence: TGTGCCAGCAGCCAAGATGCCCAACCGAGGGGGGGGATGAACACTGAAGCTTTCTTT.

This clone was detected a few times. The J gene is TRBJ1-4, the V gene TRBV6-5; 10 nucleotides align to TRBD1. Germline assignment: CDR1 MNHEY and CDR2 SVGAGI. This CDR3 spans 15 amino acids. V shed 7 bases and J 8 bases; nucleotides not matched to a gene: 10. The CDR3 nucleotides read TGTGCCAGCAACCAGGGGACAGGGGCAGGGGAAAAACTGTTTTTT. This gives the protein CASNQGTGAGEKLFF.

The V gene is TRBV28, the J gene TRBJ1-5, with a weak D call TRBD1 (5 bases). V was clipped by 1 base and J by 2 bases, with 12 bases between them. Per the germline V gene, CDR1 is MDHEN and CDR2 is SYDVKM. There are 16 residues in the CDR3. This CDR3 reads CASSLYRRVGNQPQHF. CDR3 in DNA: TGTGCCAGCAGTTTATATCGCAGGGTCGGCAATCAGCCCCAGCATTTT.